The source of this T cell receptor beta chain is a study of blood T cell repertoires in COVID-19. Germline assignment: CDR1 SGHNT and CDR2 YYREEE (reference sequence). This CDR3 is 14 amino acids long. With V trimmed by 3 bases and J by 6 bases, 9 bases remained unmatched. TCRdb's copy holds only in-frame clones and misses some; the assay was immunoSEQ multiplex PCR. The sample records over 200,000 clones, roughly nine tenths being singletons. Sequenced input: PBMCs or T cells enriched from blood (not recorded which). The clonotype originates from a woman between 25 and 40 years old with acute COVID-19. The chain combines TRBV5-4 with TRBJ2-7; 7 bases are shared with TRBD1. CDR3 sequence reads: CASSSADRVSEQYF. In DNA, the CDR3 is TGTGCCAGCAGCTCCGCAGACAGGGTTAGCGAGCAGTACTTC.